Included here is one TCR beta chain sequence, with context. Sample treatment: roughly 18 received Ad26.COV2.S at low or high dose, single or two shots; roughly 5 received placebo; per-sample allocation not given. The study sampled participants on day 63 after the first vaccine or placebo injection. A Boston donor was an adult aged 18-55 years. TCRdb's table, derived via immunoSEQ multiplex PCR, lists solely in-frame clones and lacks some. The sample shows roughly 460,000 clones, roughly nine tenths of them seen only once. These data originate in a study of Ad26.COV2.S vaccination and SARS-CoV-2 variants. V gave up 4 bases and J gave up 1 base, with 12 bases separating them. CDR3 length: 15 amino acids. The germline V gene has CDR1 SGHAT and CDR2 FQNNGV.

This clonotype originated in a person between 18 and 60 years old who received the Ad26.COV2.S COVID-19 vaccine or a placebo. The chain recombines TRBV11-2 with TRBJ2-3; possibly TRBD2 for D (5 bases). Source: peripheral blood, taken in a trial of Ad26.COV2.S vaccine versus placebo. The CDR3 loop is CASSSCGPCTDTQYF. CDR3 coding DNA: TGTGCCAGCAGCTCATGCGGGCCCTGCACAGATACGCAGTATTTT. Combining the CDR3 with reference TRBV11-2 and TRBJ2-3 gives the whole variable domain EAGVAQSPRYKIIEKRQSVAFWCNPISGHATLYWYQQILGQGPKLLIQFQNNGVVDDSQLPKDRFSAERLKGVDSTLKIQPAKLEDSAVYLCASSSCGPCTDTQYFGPGTRLTVL.